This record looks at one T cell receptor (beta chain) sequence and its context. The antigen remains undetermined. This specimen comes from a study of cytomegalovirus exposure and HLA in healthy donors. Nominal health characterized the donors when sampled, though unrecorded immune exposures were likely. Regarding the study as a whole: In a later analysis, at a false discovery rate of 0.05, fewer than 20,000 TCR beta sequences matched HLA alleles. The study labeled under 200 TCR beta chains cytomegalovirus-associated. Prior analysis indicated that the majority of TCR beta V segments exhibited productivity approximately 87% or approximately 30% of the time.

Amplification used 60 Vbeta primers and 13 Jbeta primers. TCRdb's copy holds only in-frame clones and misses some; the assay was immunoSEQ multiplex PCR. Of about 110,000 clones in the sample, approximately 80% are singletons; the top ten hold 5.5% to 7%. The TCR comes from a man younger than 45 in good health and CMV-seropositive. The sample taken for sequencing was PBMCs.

The CDR3 nucleotides are TGCGCCAGCAGCCCGACAGGGTGGACACAAGAGACCCAGTACTTC. This sequence encodes CASSPTGWTQETQYF. V gene TRBV5-1 combines with J gene TRBJ2-5; the match to TRBD1 covers 7 bases. The CDR3 has 15 amino acids. From germline, CDR1 is SGHRS and CDR2 YFSETQ. The J segment lost 2 bases and the V segment lost 4 bases, leaving 8 bases of the junction unmatched.